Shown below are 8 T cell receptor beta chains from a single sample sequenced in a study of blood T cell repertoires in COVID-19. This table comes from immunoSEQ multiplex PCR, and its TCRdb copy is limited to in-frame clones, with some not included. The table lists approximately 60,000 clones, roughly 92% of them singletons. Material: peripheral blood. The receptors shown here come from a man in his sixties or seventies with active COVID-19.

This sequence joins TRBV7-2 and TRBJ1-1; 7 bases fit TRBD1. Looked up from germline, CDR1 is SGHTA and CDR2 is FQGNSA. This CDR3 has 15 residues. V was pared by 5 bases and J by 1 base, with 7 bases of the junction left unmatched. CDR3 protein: CASSLSQGSNTEAFF. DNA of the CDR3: TGTGCCAGCAGCCTGTCACAGGGGTCGAACACTGAAGCTTTCTTT.

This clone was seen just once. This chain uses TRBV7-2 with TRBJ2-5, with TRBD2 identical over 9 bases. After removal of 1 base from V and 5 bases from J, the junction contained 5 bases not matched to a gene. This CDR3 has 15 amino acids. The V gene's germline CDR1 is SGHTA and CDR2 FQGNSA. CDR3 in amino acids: CASSLDASGVETQYF. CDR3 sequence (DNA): TGTGCCAGCAGCTTAGATGCTAGCGGGGTCGAGACCCAGTACTTC.

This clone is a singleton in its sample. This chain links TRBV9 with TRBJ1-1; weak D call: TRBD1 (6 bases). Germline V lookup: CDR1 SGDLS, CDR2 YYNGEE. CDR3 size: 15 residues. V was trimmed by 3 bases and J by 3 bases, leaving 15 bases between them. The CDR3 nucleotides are TGTGCCAGCAGCGCCCCAGACAGGTACGACACTGAAGCTTTCTTT. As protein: CASSAPDRYDTEAFF.

CDR3: CASSLARSGGAKDTQYF. DNA for the CDR3: TGTGCCAGCAGCTTAGCGCGTAGCGGGGGGGCCAAAGATACGCAGTATTTT. This rearrangement joins TRBV7-2 to TRBJ2-3; 11 positions agree with TRBD2. Germline CDR1 and CDR2: SGHTA and FQGNSA. Trimming cost V 0 bases and J 5 bases; bases outside gene matches: 7. CDR3 length: 17 amino acids.

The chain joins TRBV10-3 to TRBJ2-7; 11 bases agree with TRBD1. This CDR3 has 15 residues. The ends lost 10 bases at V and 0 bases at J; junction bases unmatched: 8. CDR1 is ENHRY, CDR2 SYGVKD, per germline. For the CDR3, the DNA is TGTGCCACCGGACAGGGGGCTTCGAGCTCCTACGAGCAGTACGTC. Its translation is CATGQGASSSYEQYV.

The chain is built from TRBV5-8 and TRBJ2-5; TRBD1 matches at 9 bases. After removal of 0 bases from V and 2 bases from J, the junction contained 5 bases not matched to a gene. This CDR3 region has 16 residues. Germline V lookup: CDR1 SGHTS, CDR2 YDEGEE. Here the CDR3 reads CASSLGGTGNQETQYF. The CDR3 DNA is TGTGCCAGCAGCTTGGGGGGGACAGGGAATCAAGAGACCCAGTACTTC. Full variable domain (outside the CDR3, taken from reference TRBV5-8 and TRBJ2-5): EAGVTQSPTHLIKTRGQQATLRCSPISGHTSVYWYQQALGLGLQFLLWYDEGEERNRGNFPPRFSGRQFPNYSSELNVNALELEDSALYLCASSLGGTGNQETQYFGPGTRLLVL.

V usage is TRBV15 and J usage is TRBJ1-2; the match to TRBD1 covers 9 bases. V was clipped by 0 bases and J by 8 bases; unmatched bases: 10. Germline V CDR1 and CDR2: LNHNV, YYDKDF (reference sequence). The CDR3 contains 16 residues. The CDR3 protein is CATSRELGQGVFGYTF. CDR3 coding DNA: TGTGCCACCAGCAGAGAATTGGGACAGGGAGTTTTCGGCTACACCTTC.

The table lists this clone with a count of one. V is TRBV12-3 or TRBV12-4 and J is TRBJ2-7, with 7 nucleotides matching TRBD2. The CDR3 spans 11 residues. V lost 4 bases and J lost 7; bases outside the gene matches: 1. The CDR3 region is CASSWGGEQYF. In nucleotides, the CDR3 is TGTGCCAGCAGTTGGGGGGGGGAGCAGTACTTC.